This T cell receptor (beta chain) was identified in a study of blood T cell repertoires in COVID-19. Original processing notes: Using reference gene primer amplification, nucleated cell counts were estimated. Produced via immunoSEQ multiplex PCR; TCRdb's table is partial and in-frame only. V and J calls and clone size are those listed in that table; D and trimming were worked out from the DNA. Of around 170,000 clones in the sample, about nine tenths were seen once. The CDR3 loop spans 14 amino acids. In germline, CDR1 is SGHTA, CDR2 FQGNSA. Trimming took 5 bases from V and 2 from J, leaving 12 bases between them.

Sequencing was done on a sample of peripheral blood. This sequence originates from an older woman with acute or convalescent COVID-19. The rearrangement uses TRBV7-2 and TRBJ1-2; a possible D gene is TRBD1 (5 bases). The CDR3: CASSRRTTNYGYTF. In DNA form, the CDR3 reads TGTGCCAGCAGCCGCCGGACAACCAACTATGGCTACACCTTC.